What follows are 19 T cell receptor beta chains derived from one specimen sequenced in a study of shared clonotypes between healthy human individuals. Here immunoSEQ multiplex PCR was the method, and the copy in TCRdb shows in-frame clones only, minus some. In the table there are about 2.3 million clones, more than 85% of which are singletons. Sequenced material: naive CD4+ T cells from PBMCs. Subset given: CD45RA+ positively selected. These receptors all come from a man between 18 and 35 years old in good health. Some clones in this sample may be carry-over from other donors' samples.

Here the CDR3 DNA reads TGTGCCAGCAGCAACACAGGGAACACCGGGGAGCTGTTTTTT. The encoded protein is CASSNTGNTGELFF. The rearrangement joins TRBV5-6 to TRBJ2-2, with D possibly being TRBD1 (5 bases). The CDR3 has 14 amino acids. Germline-derived CDR1 and CDR2 are SGHDT and YYEEEE. Deletions cut 4 bases from V and 1 base from J, with 8 bases between.

The chain uses TRBV7-8 and TRBJ1-1; 8 positions match TRBD1. The junction had 4 bases not matched to a gene; V was cut back by 5 bases and J by 2 bases. There are 14 residues in the CDR3. Germline CDR1 is SGHVS and CDR2 is FQNEAQ. The CDR3 DNA follows: TGTGCCAGCAGCCGCAGGGGGCGTAACACTGAAGCTTTCTTT. Its protein product is CASSRRGRNTEAFF.

The sample holds one count of this clone. As DNA, the CDR3 is TGCGCCAGCAAGATCTCCGGGACTAGCGGCAATGAGCAGTTCTTC. This codes for CASKISGTSGNEQFF. The V call is TRBV5-1, the J call TRBJ2-1; the match to TRBD2 covers 11 bases. Germline V gene data show CDR1 as SGHRS and CDR2 as YFSETQ. The length of the CDR3 is 15 residues. After removal of 6 bases from V and 6 bases from J, the junction contained 8 bases not matched to a gene.

The chain is built from TRBV11-2 and TRBJ2-7; TRBD1 aligns across 8 bases. Germline V gene lookup returns CDR1 SGHAT and CDR2 FQNNGV. Trimming removed 2 bases from V and 4 bases from J; junction bases left unmatched: 10. CDR3 length equals 16 residues. The CDR3 nucleotides are TGTGCCAGCAGCTTAAGTCAGGGGGCAATGGGGTACGAGCAGTACTTC. It codes for CASSLSQGAMGYEQYF.

The chain recombines TRBV5-1 with TRBJ2-1, with a possible D match to TRBD1 (6 bases). With 7 bases removed from V and 3 bases from J, the gap between germline ends came to 14 bases. The CDR3 contains 14 residues. The V gene's germline CDR1 is SGHRS and CDR2 YFSETQ. CDR3 residues: CASYRAGDYNEQFF. CDR3 nucleotide sequence: TGCGCCAGCTACAGGGCAGGTGACTACAATGAGCAGTTCTTC.

This clone was observed a handful of times. The identical CDR3 is also encoded by other nucleotide sequences in the sample. The V gene is TRBV2, the J gene TRBJ1-5; possible D gene TRBD1, 6 bases. The germline V gene has CDR1 SNHLY and CDR2 FYNNEI. V was pared by 7 bases and J by 6 bases, with 10 bases between. The length of the CDR3 is 12 residues. The CDR3 region is CASKGGVQPQHF. For the CDR3, the DNA is TGTGCCAGCAAGGGGGGCGTTCAGCCCCAGCATTTT. Based on the CDR3 plus reference TRBV2 and TRBJ1-5, the full variable domain is EPEVTQTPSHQVTQMGQEVILRCVPISNHLYFYWYRQILGQKVEFLVSFYNNEISEKSEIFDDQFSVERPDGSNFTLKIRSTKLEDSAMYFCASKGGVQPQHFGDGTRLSIL.

V usage is TRBV5-8 and J usage is TRBJ2-2; TRBD2 is a possible D gene (5 bases). CDR1 and CDR2 from the germline V gene are SGHTS and YDEGEE. Trimming took off 5 bases at V and 3 bases at J, with 14 bases between the two ends. CDR3 length: 15 amino acids. As DNA, the CDR3 is TGTGCCAGCAGGGGCGCCGGGATATACACCGGGGAGCTGTTTTTT. Protein: CASRGAGIYTGELFF.

V gene TRBV19 combines with J gene TRBJ2-7, with 7 bases lining up with TRBD1. The CDR3 runs to 14 residues. J gave up 3 bases and V 5 bases, and 7 bases lay outside the gene matches. Germline V gene lookup returns CDR1 LNHDA and CDR2 SQIVND (reference sequence). For the CDR3, the DNA is TGTGCCAGTAGTCCGACAGGGCCTTTCTACGAGCAGTACTTC. Protein: CASSPTGPFYEQYF.

This chain uses TRBV2 with TRBJ2-2; D possibly corresponds to TRBD2 (5 bases). The V end was cut by 4 bases, the J end by 6 bases, with 9 bases between. The CDR3 loop spans 13 amino acids. Germline values: CDR1 SNHLY, CDR2 FYNNEI. The CDR3 sequence: CASSVERAGELFF. CDR3 sequence (DNA): TGTGCCAGCAGTGTCGAGAGGGCCGGGGAGCTGTTTTTT.

The chain employs TRBV9 and TRBJ2-3; TRBD1 matches at 7 bases. Losses at the gene ends were 0 bases for V and 2 bases for J; bases not matched to a gene: 6. The CDR3 runs 16 residues. Germline-derived CDR1 and CDR2 are SGDLS and YYNGEE. The CDR3 spells CASSVAGQLVTDTQYF. The CDR3 nucleotides read TGTGCCAGCAGCGTAGCGGGACAGCTAGTCACAGATACGCAGTATTTT.

This clone was observed a handful of times. The CDR3 sequence: CASGVENTEAFF. CDR3 in DNA: TGTGCTAGTGGTGTGGAGAACACTGAAGCTTTCTTT. The chain carries TRBV12-5 and TRBJ1-1; D remains unclear. CDR3 size: 12 residues. The germline V gene encodes CDR1 LGHNT and CDR2 FRNRAP. The V gene lost 5 bases and the J gene lost 1 base, with 5 bases spanning the gap.

This chain connects TRBV19 to TRBJ1-1; unclear D gene. The CDR3 extends over 12 amino acids. V was clipped by 7 bases and J by 0 bases, with 6 bases between them. Germline CDR1 and CDR2: LNHDA and SQIVND (reference sequence). The CDR3 spells CASIGLNTEAFF. CDR3 nucleotides: TGTGCCAGTATCGGGCTGAACACTGAAGCTTTCTTT. The complete variable domain, with remaining parts taken from reference TRBV19 and TRBJ1-1, reads DGGITQSPKYLFRKEGQNVTLSCEQNLNHDAMYWYRQDPGQGLRLIYYSQIVNDFQKGDIAEGYSVSREKKESFPLTVTSAQKNPTAFYLCASIGLNTEAFFGQGTRLTVV.

The genes are TRBV2 and TRBJ2-1, with 14 bases lining up with TRBD2. The CDR3 is 18 residues long. Germline V gives CDR1 SNHLY, CDR2 FYNNEI. The V gene end was trimmed by 5 bases and the J gene end by 7 bases; junction bases not matched to a gene: 13. The DNA of the CDR3 is TGTGCCAGCAGTCTCCCTCTGGGACTAGCGGGGGCGGGGAATGAGCAGTTCTTC. Protein sequence: CASSLPLGLAGAGNEQFF.

The chain is built from TRBV28 and TRBJ2-1, with a tentative D call TRBD1 (5 bases). The CDR3 length is 15 residues. Germline-derived CDR1 and CDR2 are MDHEN and SYDVKM. V gave up 0 bases and J gave up 5 bases, with 11 bases separating them. The CDR3 here is CASSLWMGLHNEQFF. CDR3 bases: TGTGCCAGCAGTTTATGGATGGGGCTACACAATGAGCAGTTCTTC. Full variable domain (outside the CDR3, taken from reference TRBV28 and TRBJ2-1): DVKVTQSSRYLVKRTGEKVFLECVQDMDHENMFWYRQDPGLGLRLIYFSYDVKMKEKGDIPEGYSVSREKKERFSLILESASTNQTSMYLCASSLWMGLHNEQFFGPGTRLTVL.

The chain uses TRBV12-5 and TRBJ2-3; 7 bases agree with TRBD2. This CDR3 has 15 residues. Per germline, CDR1 LGHNT and CDR2 FRNRAP. The junction had 8 bases not matched to a gene; V was cut back by 6 bases and J by 2 bases. In DNA, the CDR3 is TGTGCTAGTGGCGCGGGGGTAGGGCTCACAGATACGCAGTATTTT. It encodes CASGAGVGLTDTQYF.

The chain uses TRBV23-1 and TRBJ2-7; tentative D call: TRBD1 (6 bases). TRBV23-1 falls under the ORF class, with uncertain function. Trimming pared 10 bases from V and 3 bases from J, leaving 19 bases between. CDR3 size: 14 residues. The CDR3 loop is CAIRDRREHYEQYF. DNA for the CDR3: TGCGCCATACGAGACAGGCGAGAGCACTACGAGCAGTACTTC.

The CDR3 nucleotides read TGTGCCAGCAGCTCCGAAAATCAAGAGACCCAGTACTTC. It specifies CASSSENQETQYF. The chain is built from TRBV11-3 and TRBJ2-5; D unresolved. Trimming removed 4 bases at V and 2 bases at J, with 8 bases between. The CDR3 runs to 13 residues. Germline V gene sequence: CDR1 SGHNT, CDR2 YENEEA. The full variable domain, completed using reference TRBV11-3 and TRBJ2-5, is EAGVVQSPRYKIIEKKQPVAFWCNPISGHNTLYWYLQNLGQGPELLIRYENEEAVDDSQLPKDRFSAERLKGVDSTLKIQPAELGDSAVYLCASSSENQETQYFGPGTRLLVL.

This clone was recorded only once. V is TRBV19 and J is TRBJ2-7; 10 positions match TRBD1. Germline trimming cut 9 bases from V and 6 bases from J; bases unmatched to any gene: 17. This CDR3 has 16 residues. The germline gives CDR1 LNHDA, CDR2 SQIVND (reference sequence). Here the CDR3 DNA reads TGTGCCAGCAAACGAGCCGCGGACAGGGGGGTAAGCGAGCAGTACTTC. This translates into CASKRAADRGVSEQYF.

V usage is TRBV5-1 and J usage is TRBJ2-6; TRBD1 agrees at 8 bases. The CDR3 has 15 residues. V was clipped by 4 bases and J by 4 bases; unmatched bases: 4. In germline, CDR1 is SGHRS, CDR2 YFSETQ. The CDR3 here is CASSNQGAGANVLTF. As DNA, the CDR3 is TGCGCCAGCAGCAACCAGGGGGCAGGGGCCAACGTCCTGACTTTC.